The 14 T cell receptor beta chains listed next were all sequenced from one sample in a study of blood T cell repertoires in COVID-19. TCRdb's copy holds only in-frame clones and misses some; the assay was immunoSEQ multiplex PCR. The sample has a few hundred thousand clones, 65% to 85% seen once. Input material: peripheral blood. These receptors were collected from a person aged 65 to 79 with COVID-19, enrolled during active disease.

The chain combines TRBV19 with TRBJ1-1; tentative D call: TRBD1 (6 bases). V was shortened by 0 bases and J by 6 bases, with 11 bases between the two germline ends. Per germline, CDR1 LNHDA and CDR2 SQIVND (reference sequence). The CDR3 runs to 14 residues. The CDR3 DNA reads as TGTGCCAGTAGTATAGACGGTGGGGGCTCTGAAGCTTTCTTT. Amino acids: CASSIDGGGSEAFF.

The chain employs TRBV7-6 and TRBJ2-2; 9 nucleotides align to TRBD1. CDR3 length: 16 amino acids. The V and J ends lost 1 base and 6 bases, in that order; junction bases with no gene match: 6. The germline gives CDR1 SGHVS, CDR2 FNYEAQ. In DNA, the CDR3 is TGTGCCAGCAGCTTAGTAACAGGGGGCTCGTCCGGGGAGCTGTTTTTT. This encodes CASSLVTGGSSGELFF.

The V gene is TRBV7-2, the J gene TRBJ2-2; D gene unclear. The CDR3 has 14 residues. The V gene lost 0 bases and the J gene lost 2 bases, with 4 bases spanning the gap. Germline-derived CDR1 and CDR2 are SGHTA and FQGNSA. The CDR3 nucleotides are TGTGCCAGCAGCTTAGCGTCTAACACCGGGGAGCTGTTTTTT. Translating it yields CASSLASNTGELFF.

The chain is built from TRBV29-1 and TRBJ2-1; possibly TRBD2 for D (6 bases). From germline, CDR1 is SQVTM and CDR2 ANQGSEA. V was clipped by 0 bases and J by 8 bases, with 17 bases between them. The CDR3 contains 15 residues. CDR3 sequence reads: CSVEDGAGPSDEQFF. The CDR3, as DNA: TGCAGCGTTGAAGACGGGGCGGGGCCGTCCGATGAGCAGTTCTTC.

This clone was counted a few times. CDR3 DNA sequence: TGTGCCAGCAGTCACCGGGACTCATACGAAGGTGAGCAGTTCTTC. As protein: CASSHRDSYEGEQFF. The chain employs TRBV27 and TRBJ2-1, with D tentatively TRBD2 (6 bases). The CDR3 is made up of 15 amino acids. Trimming shortened V by 5 bases and J by 9 bases, and 20 bases separated the two germline ends. From germline, CDR1 is MNHEY and CDR2 SMNVEV (reference sequence).

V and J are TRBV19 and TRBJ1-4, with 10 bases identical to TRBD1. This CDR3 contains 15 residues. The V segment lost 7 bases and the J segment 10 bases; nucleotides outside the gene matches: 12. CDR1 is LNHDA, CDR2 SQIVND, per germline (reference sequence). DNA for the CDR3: TGTGCCAGTACCGCTCCGGGACAGGGGTTGGTAAAACTGTTTTTT. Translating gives CASTAPGQGLVKLFF.

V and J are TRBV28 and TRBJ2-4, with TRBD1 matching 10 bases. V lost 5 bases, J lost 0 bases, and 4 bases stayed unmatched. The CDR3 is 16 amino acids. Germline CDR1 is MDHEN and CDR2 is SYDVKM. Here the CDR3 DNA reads TGTGCCAGCAGTCGACAGGGGGCAATAGCCAAAAACATTCAGTACTTC. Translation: CASSRQGAIAKNIQYF.

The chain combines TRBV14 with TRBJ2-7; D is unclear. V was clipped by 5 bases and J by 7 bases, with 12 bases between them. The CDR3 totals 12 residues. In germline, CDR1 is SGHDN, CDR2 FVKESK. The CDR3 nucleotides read TGTGCCAGCAGCGTTTCCCTCTTGGAGCAGTACTTC. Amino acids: CASSVSLLEQYF. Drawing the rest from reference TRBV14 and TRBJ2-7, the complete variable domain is EAGVTQFPSHSVIEKGQTVTLRCDPISGHDNLYWYRRVMGKEIKFLLHFVKESKQDESGMPNNRFLAERTGGTYSTLKVQPAELEDSGVYFCASSVSLLEQYFGPGTRLTVT.

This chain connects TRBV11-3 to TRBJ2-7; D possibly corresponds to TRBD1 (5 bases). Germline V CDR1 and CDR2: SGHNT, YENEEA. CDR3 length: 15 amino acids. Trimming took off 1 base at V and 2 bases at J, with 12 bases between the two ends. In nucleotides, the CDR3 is TGTGCCAGCAGCTTAGGGACATCCCCAGCCTACGAGCAGTACTTC. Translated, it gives CASSLGTSPAYEQYF.

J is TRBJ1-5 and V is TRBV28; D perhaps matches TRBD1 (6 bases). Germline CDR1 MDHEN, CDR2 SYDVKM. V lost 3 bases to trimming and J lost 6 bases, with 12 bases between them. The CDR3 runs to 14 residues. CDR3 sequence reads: CASSLNRVSQPQHF. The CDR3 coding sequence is TGTGCCAGCAGTTTGAACAGGGTGAGTCAGCCCCAGCATTTT.

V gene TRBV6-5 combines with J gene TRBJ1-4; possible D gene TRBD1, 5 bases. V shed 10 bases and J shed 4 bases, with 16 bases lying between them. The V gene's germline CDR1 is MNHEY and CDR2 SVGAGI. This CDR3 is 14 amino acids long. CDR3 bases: TGTGCCACCCACCTGGGGGGGGTTAATGAAAAACTGTTTTTT. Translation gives CATHLGGVNEKLFF.

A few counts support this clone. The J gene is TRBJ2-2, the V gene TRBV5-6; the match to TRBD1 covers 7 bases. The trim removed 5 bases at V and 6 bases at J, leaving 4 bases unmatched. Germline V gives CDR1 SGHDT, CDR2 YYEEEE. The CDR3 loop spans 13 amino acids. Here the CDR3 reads CASSFGTAGELFF. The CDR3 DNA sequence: TGTGCCAGCAGTTTTGGGACAGCCGGGGAGCTGTTTTTT.

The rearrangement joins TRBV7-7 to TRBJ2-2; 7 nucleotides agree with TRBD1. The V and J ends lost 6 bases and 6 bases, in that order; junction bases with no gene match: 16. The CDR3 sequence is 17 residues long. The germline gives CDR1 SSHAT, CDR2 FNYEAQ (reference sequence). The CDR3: CASSPSQAGGRAGELFF. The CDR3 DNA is TGTGCCAGCAGTCCAAGCCAAGCAGGGGGACGGGCCGGGGAGCTGTTTTTT.

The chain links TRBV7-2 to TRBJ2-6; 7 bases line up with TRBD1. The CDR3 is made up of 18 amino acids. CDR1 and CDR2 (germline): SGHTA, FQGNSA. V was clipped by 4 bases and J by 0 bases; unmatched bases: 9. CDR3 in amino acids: CASSSRTGISSGANVLTF. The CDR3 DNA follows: TGTGCCAGCAGCTCAAGGACAGGTATAAGCTCTGGGGCCAACGTCCTGACTTTC.